Each of the 8 T cell receptor beta chains below was sequenced from the same sample in a study of Ad26.COV2.S vaccination and SARS-CoV-2 variants. Indicated treatment: some 20 received Ad26.COV2.S at low or high dose, single or two shots; five or six received placebo; per-sample allocation not given. Specimens were obtained on day 63 following the first vaccine or placebo injection. Method: immunoSEQ multiplex PCR; TCRdb's copy keeps in-frame clones and lacks some. The sample has 380,000 or so clones; around 89% are singletons. The sample was peripheral blood, taken in a trial of Ad26.COV2.S vaccine versus placebo. All receptors derive from a person between 18 and 60 years old who received the Ad26.COV2.S COVID-19 vaccine or a placebo.

The chain recombines TRBV4-1 with TRBJ1-1; no firm D call. CDR1 is MGHRA, CDR2 YSYEKL, per germline. Trimming removed 0 bases at V and 5 bases at J, with 13 bases between. CDR3 length: 15 residues. The CDR3 DNA is TGCGCCAGCAGCCAAGATGTTCGGGGTTATACTGAAGCTTTCTTT. Protein product: CASSQDVRGYTEAFF.

V usage is TRBV27 and J usage is TRBJ1-1; perhaps TRBD1 as D (5 bases). This CDR3 is built from 16 residues. Trimming shortened V by 3 bases and J by 0 bases, and 14 bases separated the two germline ends. Germline CDR1 and CDR2: MNHEY and SMNVEV (reference sequence). The CDR3 protein is CASSLRGPPMNTEAFF. CDR3 bases: TGTGCCAGCAGTTTGCGGGGCCCGCCTATGAACACTGAAGCTTTCTTT.

The chain's CDR3 is CASSLIPGLAGVEQFF. The DNA of the CDR3 is TGCGCCAGCAGCCTGATACCGGGACTAGCGGGAGTGGAGCAGTTCTTC. J is TRBJ2-1 and V is TRBV5-1; 14 nucleotides agree with TRBD2. There are 16 residues in the CDR3. V shed 4 bases, J shed 10 bases, and the junction held 10 bases outside the gene matches. Germline values: CDR1 SGHRS, CDR2 YFSETQ.

The rearrangement uses TRBV5-4 and TRBJ2-1, with a possible D match to TRBD2 (5 bases). The CDR3 runs to 15 residues. V was clipped by 0 bases and J by 4 bases, with 11 bases between them. Germline V gene lookup returns CDR1 SGHNT and CDR2 YYREEE (reference sequence). The DNA for the CDR3 is TGTGCCAGCAGCTTGGATGGACTGGCTTACAATGAGCAGTTCTTC. As protein: CASSLDGLAYNEQFF.

With respect to this clone: The same CDR3 can be traced to other DNA sequences in this sample. This sequence joins TRBV7-9 and TRBJ1-1; D might be TRBD1 (6 bases). CDR3 length equals 14 residues. V was pared by 5 bases and J by 2 bases, with 12 bases between. Germline V CDR1 and CDR2: SEHNR, FQNEAQ (reference sequence). CDR3 DNA sequence: TGTGCCAGCAGCCCGACAGGAGGCAACACTGAAGCTTTCTTT. Translating it yields CASSPTGGNTEAFF. Variable domain in full (rest from reference TRBV7-9 and TRBJ1-1): DTGVSQNPRHKITKRGQNVTFRCDPISEHNRLYWYRQTLGQGPEFLTYFQNEAQLEKSRLLSDRFSAERPKGSFSTLEIQRTEQGDSAMYLCASSPTGGNTEAFFGQGTRLTVV.

V is TRBV28 and J is TRBJ1-2; D not certain. Germline assignment: CDR1 MDHEN and CDR2 SYDVKM. V dropped 2 bases and J dropped 8 bases, with 12 bases sitting between them. This CDR3 has 13 amino acids. The CDR3 protein is CASSLLDSRGYTF. The DNA for the CDR3 is TGTGCCAGCAGTTTACTGGATTCTAGGGGCTACACCTTC.

The chain employs TRBV5-5 and TRBJ2-3; tentative D call: TRBD1 (6 bases). V lost 0 bases and J lost 2, with 13 bases in between. Germline V gene data show CDR1 as SGHKS and CDR2 as YYEKEE (reference sequence). This CDR3 is 16 amino acids long. CDR3 coding DNA: TGTGCCAGCAGCTTGGACTCAGGGGTTATCACAGATACGCAGTATTTT. Translating gives CASSLDSGVITDTQYF. Combining the CDR3 with reference TRBV5-5 and TRBJ2-3 gives the whole variable domain DAGVTQSPTHLIKTRGQQVTLRCSPISGHKSVSWYQQVLGQGPQFIFQYYEKEERGRGNFPDRFSARQFPNYSSELNVNALLLGDSALYLCASSLDSGVITDTQYFGPGTRLTVL.

The genes are TRBV7-8 and TRBJ2-2; D call uncertain. Per germline, CDR1 SGHVS and CDR2 FQNEAQ. Trimming pared 6 bases from V and 7 bases from J, leaving 12 bases between. The CDR3 runs to 13 residues. In DNA form, the CDR3 reads TGTGCCAGCAGATCCGGACCGGGCGGGGAGCTGTTTTTT. This codes for CASRSGPGGELFF.